The 12 T cell receptor beta chains below come from one sample, sequenced in a study of blood T cell repertoires in COVID-19. This table comes from immunoSEQ multiplex PCR, and its TCRdb copy is limited to in-frame clones, with some not included. The sample lists about 190,000 clones; roughly nine tenths were seen once. The specimen sequenced was peripheral blood. The receptor source for this set is a young man with acute or convalescent COVID-19.

The chain has TRBV7-8 and TRBJ1-2; a weak D match, TRBD1 (5 bases). Germline CDR1 and CDR2: SGHVS and FQNEAQ. The V gene lost 5 bases and the J gene lost 0 bases, with 16 bases spanning the gap. The CDR3 consists of 16 residues. This CDR3 reads CASSPRLGQTNYGYTF. CDR3 DNA sequence: TGTGCCAGCAGCCCCCGTCTGGGGCAGACTAACTATGGCTACACCTTC.

The chain links TRBV11-2 to TRBJ2-7, with 8 bases aligning to TRBD1. The CDR3 is made up of 14 amino acids. V was pared by 8 bases and J by 0 bases, with 6 bases of the junction left unmatched. Looked up from germline, CDR1 is SGHAT and CDR2 is FQNNGV. The CDR3 nucleotides are TGTGCCAGCTCCCGGGACAGGAGCTCCTACGAGCAGTACTTC. Amino acids: CASSRDRSSYEQYF.

V usage is TRBV5-1 and J usage is TRBJ1-6; D is uncertain. Between the trimmed V and J ends, which lost 0 bases and 5 bases, there was a span of 9 bases. The germline V gene encodes CDR1 SGHRS and CDR2 YFSETQ. The CDR3 is 15 amino acids. The CDR3 loop is CASSLEHTNNSPLHF. The CDR3 coding sequence is TGCGCCAGCAGCTTGGAACACACTAATAATTCACCCCTCCACTTT.

The chain combines TRBV29-1 with TRBJ2-5, with 14 bases that match TRBD2. Germline V gene lookup returns CDR1 SQVTM and CDR2 ANQGSEA. This CDR3 is built from 15 residues. V shed 3 bases, J shed 4 bases, and the junction held 4 bases outside the gene matches. In nucleotides, the CDR3 is TGCAGCGTTGAGACTAGCGGGGGGGCGTCAGAGACCCAGTACTTC. This gives the protein CSVETSGGASETQYF.

V usage is TRBV10-3 and J usage is TRBJ2-2; D may be TRBD1 (5 bases). The V and J ends lost 2 bases and 2 bases respectively, with 9 bases between them. This CDR3 spans 15 amino acids. CDR1 is ENHRY, CDR2 SYGVKD, per germline. Written as DNA, the CDR3 is TGTGCCATCAGTGAGACAGGACCAAACACCGGGGAGCTGTTTTTT. Translation: CAISETGPNTGELFF.

The genes are TRBV19 and TRBJ1-4, with 12 bases lining up with TRBD1. The CDR3 runs to 15 residues. CDR1 and CDR2 from the germline V gene are LNHDA and SQIVND (reference sequence). Germline trimming cut 4 bases from V and 8 bases from J; bases unmatched to any gene: 5. The CDR3 protein is CASSKPGQGAEKLFF. The DNA of the CDR3 is TGTGCCAGTAGTAAACCGGGACAGGGGGCGGAAAAACTGTTTTTT.

The V and J genes are TRBV28 and TRBJ1-1, with TRBD1 as a possible D gene (6 bases). Germline-derived CDR1 and CDR2 are MDHEN and SYDVKM. This CDR3 has 14 amino acids. The V gene lost 2 bases and the J gene lost 6 bases, with 13 bases spanning the gap. The CDR3 reads CASSLGRGAAEAFF. In nucleotides, the CDR3 is TGTGCCAGCAGTTTAGGTCGGGGGGCGGCTGAAGCTTTCTTT.

The chain joins TRBV5-6 to TRBJ1-4; 7 nucleotides agree with TRBD1. The CDR3 is 14 residues long. Germline-derived CDR1 and CDR2 are SGHDT and YYEEEE. Losses at the gene ends were 4 bases for V and 6 bases for J; bases not matched to a gene: 6. The CDR3: CASSTEGGYEKLFF. Here the CDR3 DNA reads TGTGCCAGCAGCACGGAAGGGGGCTATGAAAAACTGTTTTTT.

The V gene is TRBV29-1, the J gene TRBJ1-1, with a weak D call TRBD1 (5 bases). The CDR3 has 11 amino acids. V shed 5 bases and J shed 3 bases, with 7 bases lying between them. Per the germline V gene, CDR1 is SQVTM and CDR2 is ANQGSEA. The CDR3 DNA sequence: TGCAGCGTTCAGGGTCACACTGAAGCTTTCTTT. Its translation: CSVQGHTEAFF.

This chain joins TRBV11-3 and TRBJ1-2, with a weak D call TRBD1 (6 bases). Germline CDR1 is SGHNT and CDR2 is YENEEA. The CDR3 runs 14 residues. With 1 base removed from V and 8 bases from J, the gap between germline ends came to 14 bases. The CDR3 sequence: CASSLGNREGGYTF. CDR3 in DNA: TGTGCCAGCAGCTTAGGGAACAGGGAGGGCGGCTACACCTTC.

The genes are TRBV7-6 and TRBJ1-4, with D perhaps TRBD1 (5 bases). The CDR3 is 15 residues long. Germline V gene lookup returns CDR1 SGHVS and CDR2 FNYEAQ. The V gene lost 4 bases and the J gene lost 2 bases, with 11 bases spanning the gap. CDR3 sequence reads: CASSSHRQTNEKLFF. The CDR3 nucleotides read TGTGCCAGCAGCTCTCACAGGCAGACTAATGAAAAACTGTTTTTT.

About this clone: The identical CDR3 is also encoded by other nucleotide sequences in the sample. The gene calls are TRBV10-3 and TRBJ2-3; D is ambiguous. This CDR3 comprises 12 residues. Germline CDR1 reads ENHRY; CDR2 reads SYGVKD. Trimming removed 0 bases at V and 5 bases at J, with 3 bases between. This CDR3 is CAISESIDTQYF. The CDR3 DNA sequence: TGTGCCATCAGTGAGTCTATAGATACGCAGTATTTT.